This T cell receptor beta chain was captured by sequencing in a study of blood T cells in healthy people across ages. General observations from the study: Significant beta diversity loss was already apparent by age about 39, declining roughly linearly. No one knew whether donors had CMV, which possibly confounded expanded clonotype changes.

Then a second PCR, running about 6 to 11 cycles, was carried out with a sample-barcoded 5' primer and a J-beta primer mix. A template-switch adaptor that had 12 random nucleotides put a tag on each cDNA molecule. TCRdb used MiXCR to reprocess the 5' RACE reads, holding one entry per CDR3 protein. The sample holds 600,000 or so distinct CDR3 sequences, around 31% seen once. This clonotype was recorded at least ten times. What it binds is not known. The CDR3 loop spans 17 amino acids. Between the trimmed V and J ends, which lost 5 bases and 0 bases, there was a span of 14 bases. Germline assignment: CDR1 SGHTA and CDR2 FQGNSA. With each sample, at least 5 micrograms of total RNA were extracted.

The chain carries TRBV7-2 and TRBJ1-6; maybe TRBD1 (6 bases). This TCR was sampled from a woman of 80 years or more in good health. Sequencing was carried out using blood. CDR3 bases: TGTGCCAGCAGCCTCAGGGGTCGGAGCTCCTATAATTCACCCCTCCACTTT. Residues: CASSLRGRSSYNSPLHF.